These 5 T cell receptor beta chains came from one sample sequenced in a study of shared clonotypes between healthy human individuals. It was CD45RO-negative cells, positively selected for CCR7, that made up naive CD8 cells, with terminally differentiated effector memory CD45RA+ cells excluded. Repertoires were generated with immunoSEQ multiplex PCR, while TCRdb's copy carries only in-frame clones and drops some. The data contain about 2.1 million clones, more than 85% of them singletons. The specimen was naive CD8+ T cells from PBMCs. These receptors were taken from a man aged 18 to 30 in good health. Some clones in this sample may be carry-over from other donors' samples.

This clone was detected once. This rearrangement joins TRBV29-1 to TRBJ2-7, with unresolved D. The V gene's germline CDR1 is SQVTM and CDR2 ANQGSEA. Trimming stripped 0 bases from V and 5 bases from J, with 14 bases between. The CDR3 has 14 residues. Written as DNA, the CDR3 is TGCAGCGTTGAAGATCGGAAGGGCCCGAACGAGCAGTACTTC. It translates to CSVEDRKGPNEQYF.

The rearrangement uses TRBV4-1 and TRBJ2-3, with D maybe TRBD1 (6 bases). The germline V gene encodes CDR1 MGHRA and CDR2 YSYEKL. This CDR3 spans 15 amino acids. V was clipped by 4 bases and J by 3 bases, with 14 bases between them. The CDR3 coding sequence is TGCGCCAGCAGCCCACAGGGATTCCCTACAGATACGCAGTATTTT. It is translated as CASSPQGFPTDTQYF.

The CDR3 nucleotides are TGTGCCTATCAGGGGGATTACTATGGCTACACCTTC. This translates into CAYQGDYYGYTF. The gene calls are TRBV30 and TRBJ1-2; 7 bases are shared with TRBD1. Germline lookup yields CDR1 GTSNPN and CDR2 SVGIG (reference sequence). Trimming took 7 bases from V and 3 from J; bases not matched to a gene: 5. This CDR3 region has 12 residues.

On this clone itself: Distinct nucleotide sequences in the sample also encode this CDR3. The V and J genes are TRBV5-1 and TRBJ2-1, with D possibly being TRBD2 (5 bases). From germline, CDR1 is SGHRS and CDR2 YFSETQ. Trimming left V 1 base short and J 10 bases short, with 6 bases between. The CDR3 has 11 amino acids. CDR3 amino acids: CASSLSGEQFF. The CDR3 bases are TGCGCCAGCAGCTTGAGCGGCGAGCAGTTCTTC.

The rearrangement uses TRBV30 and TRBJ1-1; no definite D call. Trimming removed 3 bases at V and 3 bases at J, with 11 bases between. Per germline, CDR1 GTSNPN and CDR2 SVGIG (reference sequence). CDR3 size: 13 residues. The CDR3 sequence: CAWSTLAYTEAFF. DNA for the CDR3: TGTGCCTGGAGCACTCTCGCCTACACTGAAGCTTTCTTT.